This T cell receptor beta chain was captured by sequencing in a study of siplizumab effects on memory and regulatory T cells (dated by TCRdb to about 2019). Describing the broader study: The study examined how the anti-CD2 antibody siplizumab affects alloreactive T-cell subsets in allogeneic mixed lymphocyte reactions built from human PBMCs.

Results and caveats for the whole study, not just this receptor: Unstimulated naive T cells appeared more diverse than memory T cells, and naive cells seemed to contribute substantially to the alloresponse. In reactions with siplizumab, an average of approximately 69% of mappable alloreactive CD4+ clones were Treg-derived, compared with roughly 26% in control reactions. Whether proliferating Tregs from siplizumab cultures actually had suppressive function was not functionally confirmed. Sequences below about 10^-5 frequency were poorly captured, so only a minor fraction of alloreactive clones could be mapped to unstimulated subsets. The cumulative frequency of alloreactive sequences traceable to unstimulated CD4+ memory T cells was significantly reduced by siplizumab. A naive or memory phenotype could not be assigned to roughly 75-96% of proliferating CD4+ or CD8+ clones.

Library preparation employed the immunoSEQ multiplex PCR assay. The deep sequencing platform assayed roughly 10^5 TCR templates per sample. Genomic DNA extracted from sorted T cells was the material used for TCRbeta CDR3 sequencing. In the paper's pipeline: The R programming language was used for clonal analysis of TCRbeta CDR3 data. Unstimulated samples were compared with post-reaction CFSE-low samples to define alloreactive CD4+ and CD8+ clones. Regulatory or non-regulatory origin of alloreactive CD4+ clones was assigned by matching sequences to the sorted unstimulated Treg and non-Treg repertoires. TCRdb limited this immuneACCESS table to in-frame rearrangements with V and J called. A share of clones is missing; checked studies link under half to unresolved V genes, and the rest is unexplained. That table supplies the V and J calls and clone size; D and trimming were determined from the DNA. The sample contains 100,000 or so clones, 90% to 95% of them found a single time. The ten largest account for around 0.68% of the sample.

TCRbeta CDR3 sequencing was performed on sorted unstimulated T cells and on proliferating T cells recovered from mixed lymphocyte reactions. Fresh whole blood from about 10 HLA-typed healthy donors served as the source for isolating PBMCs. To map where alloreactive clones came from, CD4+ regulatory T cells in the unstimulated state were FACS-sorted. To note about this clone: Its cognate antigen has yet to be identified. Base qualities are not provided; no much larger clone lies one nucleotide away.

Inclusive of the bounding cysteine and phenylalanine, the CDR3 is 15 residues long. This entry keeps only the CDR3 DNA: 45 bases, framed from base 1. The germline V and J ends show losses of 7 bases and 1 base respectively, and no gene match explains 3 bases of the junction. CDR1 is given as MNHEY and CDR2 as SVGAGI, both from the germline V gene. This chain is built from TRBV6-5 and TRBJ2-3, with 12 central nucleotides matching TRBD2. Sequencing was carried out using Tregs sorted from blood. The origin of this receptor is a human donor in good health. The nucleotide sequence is TGTGCCAGCACCCGACTAGCGGGGGGCACAGATACGCAGTATTTT. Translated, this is CASTRLAGGTDTQYF.